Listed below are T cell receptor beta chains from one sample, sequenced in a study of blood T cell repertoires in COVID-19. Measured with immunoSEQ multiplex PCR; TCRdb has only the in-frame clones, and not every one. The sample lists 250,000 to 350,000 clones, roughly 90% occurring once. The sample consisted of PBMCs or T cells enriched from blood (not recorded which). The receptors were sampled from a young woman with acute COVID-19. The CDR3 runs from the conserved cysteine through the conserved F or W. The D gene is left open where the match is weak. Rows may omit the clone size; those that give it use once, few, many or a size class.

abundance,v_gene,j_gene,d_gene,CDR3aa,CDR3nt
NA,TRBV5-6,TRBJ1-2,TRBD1,CASSETGIQYGYTF,TGTGCCAGCAGCGAGACAGGGATACAGTATGGCTACACCTTC
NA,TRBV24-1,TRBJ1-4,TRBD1,CATSDPGQGREKLFF,TGTGCCACCAGTGACCCGGGACAGGGTCGAGAAAAACTGTTTTTT
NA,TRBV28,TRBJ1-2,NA,CASSLFGYGYTF,TGTGCCAGCAGTTTATTCGGCTATGGCTACACCTTC
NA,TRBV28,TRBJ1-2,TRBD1,CASSPGQGALYGYTF,TGTGCCAGCAGTCCCGGACAGGGGGCCCTCTATGGCTACACCTTC
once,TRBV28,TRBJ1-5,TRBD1,CASSPSTGGAGQPQHF,TGTGCCAGCAGTCCGTCTACAGGGGGCGCGGGTCAGCCCCAGCATTTT
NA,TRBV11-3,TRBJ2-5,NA,CASTQSPETQYF,TGTGCCAGCACCCAATCCCCAGAGACCCAGTACTTC
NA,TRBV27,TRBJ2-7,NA,CASSLSGTGISYEQYF,TGTGCCAGCAGTTTATCGGGTACGGGGATCTCCTACGAGCAGTACTTC
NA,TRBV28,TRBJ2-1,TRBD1,CASRDWTGWVF,TGTGCCAGCAGAGATTGGACAGGGTGGGTCTTC
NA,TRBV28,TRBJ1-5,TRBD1,CASSLSRQGGGQPQHF,TGTGCCAGCAGTTTATCCCGACAGGGGGGGGGTCAGCCCCAGCATTTT
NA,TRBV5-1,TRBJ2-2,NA,CASSLMSVNTGELFF,TGCGCCAGCAGCTTGATGTCAGTGAACACCGGGGAGCTGTTTTTT
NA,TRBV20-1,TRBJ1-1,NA,CSAGGFTVNTEAFF,TGCAGTGCTGGTGGGTTCACTGTGAACACTGAAGCTTTCTTT
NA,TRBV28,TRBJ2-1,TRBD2,CASSSSGANNEQFF,TGTGCCAGCAGTTCGAGCGGGGCCAACAATGAGCAGTTCTTC
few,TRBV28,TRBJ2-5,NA,CASSSSGWGQREETQYF,NA
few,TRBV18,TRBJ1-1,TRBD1,CASSPPGQGGNTEAFF,TGTGCCAGCTCACCACCGGGACAGGGAGGGAACACTGAAGCTTTCTTT
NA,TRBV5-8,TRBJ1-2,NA,CASSLAARYYGYTF,TGTGCCAGCAGCTTGGCCGCACGGTACTATGGCTACACCTTC
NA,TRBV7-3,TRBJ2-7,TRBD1,CASSPGGRFEQYF,TGTGCCAGCAGCCCAGGGGGCCGATTCGAGCAGTACTTC